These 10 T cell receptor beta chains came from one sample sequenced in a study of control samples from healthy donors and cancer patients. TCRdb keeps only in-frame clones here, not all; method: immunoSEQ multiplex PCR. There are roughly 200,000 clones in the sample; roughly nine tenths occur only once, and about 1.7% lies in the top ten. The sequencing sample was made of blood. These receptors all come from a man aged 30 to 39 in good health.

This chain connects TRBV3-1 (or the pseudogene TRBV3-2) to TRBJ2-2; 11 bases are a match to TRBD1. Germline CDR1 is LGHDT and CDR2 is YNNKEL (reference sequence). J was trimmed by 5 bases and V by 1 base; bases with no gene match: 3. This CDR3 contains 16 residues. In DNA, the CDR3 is TGTGCCAGCAGCCAAGCCGGGACAGGGGGAACCGGGGAGCTGTTTTTT. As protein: CASSQAGTGGTGELFF.

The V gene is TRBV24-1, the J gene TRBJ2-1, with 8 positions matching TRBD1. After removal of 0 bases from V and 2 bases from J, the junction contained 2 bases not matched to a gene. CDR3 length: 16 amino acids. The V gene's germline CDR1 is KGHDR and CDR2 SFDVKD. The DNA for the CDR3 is TGTGCCACCAGTGATTTGCGCAGGGGGCCCTACAATGAGCAGTTCTTC. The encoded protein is CATSDLRRGPYNEQFF.

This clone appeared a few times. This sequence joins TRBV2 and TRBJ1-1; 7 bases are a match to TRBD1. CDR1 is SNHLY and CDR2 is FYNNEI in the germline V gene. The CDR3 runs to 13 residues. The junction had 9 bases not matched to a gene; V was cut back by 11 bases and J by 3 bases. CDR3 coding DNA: TGTGCCGGGAGACAGGGTGAGGACACTGAAGCTTTCTTT. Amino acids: CAGRQGEDTEAFF.

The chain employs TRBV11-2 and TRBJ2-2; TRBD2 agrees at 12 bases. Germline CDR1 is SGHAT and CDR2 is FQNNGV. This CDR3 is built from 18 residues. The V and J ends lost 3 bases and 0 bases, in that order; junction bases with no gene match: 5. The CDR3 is CASSFRTSGETNTGELFF. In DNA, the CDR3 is TGTGCCAGCAGCTTCCGGACTAGCGGGGAAACGAACACCGGGGAGCTGTTTTTT.

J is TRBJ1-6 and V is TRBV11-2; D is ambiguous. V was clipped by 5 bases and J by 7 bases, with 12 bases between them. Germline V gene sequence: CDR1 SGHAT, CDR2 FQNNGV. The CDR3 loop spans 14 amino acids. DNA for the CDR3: TGTGCCAGCAGCACGTGGACGGAGAATTCACCCCTCCACTTT. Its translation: CASSTWTENSPLHF.

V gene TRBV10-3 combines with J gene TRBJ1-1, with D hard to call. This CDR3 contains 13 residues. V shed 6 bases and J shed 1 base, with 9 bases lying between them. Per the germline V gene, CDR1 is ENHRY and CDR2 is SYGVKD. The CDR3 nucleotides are TGTGCCATCAGGGCAATACAGAACACTGAAGCTTTCTTT. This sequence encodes CAIRAIQNTEAFF.

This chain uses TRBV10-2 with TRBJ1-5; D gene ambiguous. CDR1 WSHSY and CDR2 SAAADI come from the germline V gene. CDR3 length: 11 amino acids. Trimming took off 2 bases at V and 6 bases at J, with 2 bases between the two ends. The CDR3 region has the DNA TGCGCCAGCAGTGAGGGTCAGCCCCAGCATTTT. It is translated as CASSEGQPQHF.

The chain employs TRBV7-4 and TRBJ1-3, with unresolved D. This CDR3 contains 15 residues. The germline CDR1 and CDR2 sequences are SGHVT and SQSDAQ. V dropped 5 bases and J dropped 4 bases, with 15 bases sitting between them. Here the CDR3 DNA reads TGTGCCAGCAGCGGCGGAGACCTTATCGGAAACACCATATATTTT. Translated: CASSGGDLIGNTIYF.

For the CDR3, the DNA is TGTGCTAGTGGTTCCGGTGCAGGATGGGGCACCGGGGAGCTGTTTTTT. Protein: CASGSGAGWGTGELFF. The V and J genes are TRBV12-5 and TRBJ2-2; D unclear. Germline values: CDR1 LGHNT, CDR2 FRNRAP. V shed 4 bases and J shed 4 bases, with 16 bases lying between them. The CDR3 is 16 residues long.

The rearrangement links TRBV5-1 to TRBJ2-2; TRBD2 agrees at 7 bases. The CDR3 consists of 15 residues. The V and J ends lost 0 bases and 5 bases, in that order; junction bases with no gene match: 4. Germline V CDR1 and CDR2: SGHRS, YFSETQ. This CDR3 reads CASSLGSGVTGELFF. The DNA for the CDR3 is TGCGCCAGCAGCTTGGGGAGCGGGGTGACCGGGGAGCTGTTTTTT.